A selection of T cell receptor beta chains follows, all from one sample in a study of early stage breast cancer tumors. Some clones are missing from TCRdb's copy, which holds only in-frame ones; the method was immunoSEQ multiplex PCR. The sample includes more than 65,000 clones, about 85% of them seen just once. Sample: blood. The receptor source for this set is a person aged 35-50 years with breast cancer. CDR3s include the opening cysteine and the closing phenylalanine or tryptophan. A D gene is named only where the DNA matches it firmly. The size entry is marked missing in some rows and otherwise reads once, few, many or a size class.

>TRBJ2-7|TRBV18|.|.
TGTGCCAGCTCACCACCAGTGCCCTCCTACGAGCAGTACTTC
CASSPPVPSYEQYF
>TRBJ1-5|TRBV19|.|.
TGTGCCGGGGGGCTTGGGGCTCAGCCCCAGCATTTT
CAGGLGAQPQHF
>TRBJ1-5|TRBV7-8|.|.
TGTGCCAGCAGCTTAGGAGTCGGACAGACTCAGCCCCAGCATTTT
CASSLGVGQTQPQHF
>TRBJ2-7|TRBV2|TRBD1|.
TGTGCCAGCAGGGGGGACAGTATAGCGCAGTACTTC
CASRGDSIAQYF
>TRBJ2-5|TRBV11-2|.|.
TGTGCCAGCAGCCCCTTGGAGACCCAGTACTTC
CASSPLETQYF
>TRBJ1-5|TRBV4-1|TRBD1|.
TGCGCCAGCAGCTCAGTCAGGGGGCGAGATCAGCCCCAGCATTTT
CASSSVRGRDQPQHF
>TRBJ2-3|TRBV5-1|TRBD1|.
TGCGCCAGCAGCCAAAGACAGGGTTCAGATACGCAGTATTTT
CASSQRQGSDTQYF
>TRBJ2-7|TRBV19|TRBD1|.
TGTGCCAGTAGTCCGGACAGGGGCTCCTACGAGCAGTACTTC
CASSPDRGSYEQYF
>TRBJ2-6|TRBV5-1|TRBD1|.
TGCGCCAGCAAACAGGGGAGCTCTGGGGCCAACGTCCTGACTTTC
CASKQGSSGANVLTF
>TRBJ2-2|TRBV10-3|.|.
TGTGCCATCAGTGAGTCCCCGTACACCGGGGAGCTGTTTTTT
CAISESPYTGELFF
>TRBJ2-1|TRBV7-9|.|.
TGTGCCAGCAGCTACCAGGCTTCTTACAATGAGCAGTTCTTC
CASSYQASYNEQFF
>TRBJ2-3|TRBV18|TRBD2|.
TGTGCCAGCTCACCAAAGAGACTAGCCACAGATACGCAGTATTTT
CASSPKRLATDTQYF
>TRBJ1-4|TRBV6-6|.|.
TGTGCCAGCAGTTACGCGGCCGATAATGAAAAACTGTTTTTT
CASSYAADNEKLFF
>TRBJ2-6|TRBV19|.|.
TGTGCCAGTAGTCCGGGCTCCTCTGGGGCCAACGTCCTGACTTTC
CASSPGSSGANVLTF
>TRBJ2-2|TRBV19|TRBD1|.
TGTGCCAGTGCTCCCCGGGACAGGGCTACCGGGGAGCTGTTTTTT
CASAPRDRATGELFF
>TRBJ2-2|TRBV7-2|.|.
TGTGCCAGCAGCATGCCCCTGACGGGATCGAACACCGGGGAGCTGTTTTTT
CASSMPLTGSNTGELFF
>TRBJ1-5|TRBV6-5|TRBD1|medium-sized
TGTGCCAGCAGTTACACGACAGGGGCTAATCAGCCCCAGCATTTT
CASSYTTGANQPQHF
>TRBJ1-1|TRBV11-2|.|once
TGTGCCAGCCGAGGCCTTTGGGGGCCCGGTGGCACTGAAGCTTTCTTT
CASRGLWGPGGTEAFF
>TRBJ2-1|TRBV27|TRBD2|once
TGTGCCAGCAGTCCACCGGGACTAGCGGGAGGGAATGAGCAGTTCTTC
CASSPPGLAGGNEQFF
>TRBJ1-1|TRBV6-1|.|.
TGTGCCAGCAGTGAAGCGCTAGGCGGATACATGAACACTGAAGCTTTCTTT
CASSEALGGYMNTEAFF
>TRBJ2-6|TRBV6-1|TRBD1|once
TGTGCCAGCAGTGGAGGGACAGGGGTATCCGGGGCCAACGTCCTGACTTTC
CASSGGTGVSGANVLTF
>TRBJ2-7|TRBV18|.|.
TGTGCCAGCTCACTGACAGGAACTTCCTACGAGCAGTACTTC
CASSLTGTSYEQYF
>TRBJ2-5|TRBV5-1|TRBD1|once
TGCGCCAGCAGCCCCCCCCGGCAGGGGGTAGAGACCCAGTACTTC
CASSPPRQGVETQYF
>TRBJ1-1|TRBV11-2|.|few
TGTGCCAGCAGCTTAGTTAGGGACACTGAAGCTTTCTTT
CASSLVRDTEAFF
>TRBJ1-1|TRBV28|.|.
TGTGCCAGCAGTTATTGGGCAGCCTTACAGAACACTGAAGCTTTCTTT
CASSYWAALQNTEAFF
>TRBJ1-2|TRBV18|.|few
TGTGCCAGCTCACCACCGGCAGGGAGAGGGTATGGCTACACCTTC
CASSPPAGRGYGYTF
>TRBJ2-5|TRBV7-7|.|.
TGTGCTAGCAGCCCAGGGGTTTTAGAGACCCAGTACTTC
CASSPGVLETQYF
>TRBJ2-2|TRBV7-3|.|.
TGTGCCAGCAGCGCATCAGGGTCCGGGGAGCTGTTTTTT
CASSASGSGELFF
>TRBJ2-7|TRBV9|TRBD1|.
TGTGCCAGCAGCGCCCGGGACAGCTCCTACGAGCAGTACTTC
CASSARDSSYEQYF
>TRBJ1-5|TRBV6-1|.|.
TGTGCCAGCAGTAGGACGGATAGCAATCAGCCCCAGCATTTT
CASSRTDSNQPQHF
>TRBJ2-3|TRBV2|.|.
TGTGCCAGCTCGAATCCCACAGATACGCAGTATTTT
CASSNPTDTQYF
>TRBJ2-3|TRBV7-3|.|.
TGTGCCAGCAGCTTAAAGCTGGAGGGCCCCGATACGCAGTATTTT
CASSLKLEGPDTQYF
>TRBJ1-5|TRBV28|TRBD1|.
TGTGCCAGCACCACGGGGACAGGAAATCAGCCCCAGCATTTT
CASTTGTGNQPQHF
>TRBJ1-1|TRBV5-8|TRBD1|.
TGTGCCAGCAGACCGGGACAGTTGAACACTGAAGCTTTCTTT
CASRPGQLNTEAFF
>TRBJ2-2|TRBV9|.|.
TGTGCCAGCAGCGTGACAGCTACGAACACCGGGGAGCTGTTTTTT
CASSVTATNTGELFF